This T cell receptor beta chain was captured by sequencing in a study of shared clonotypes between healthy human individuals. Each replicate PCR on the sorted subsets used about 220 ng DNA (around 30,000 T cell genomes). Here immunoSEQ multiplex PCR was the method, and the copy in TCRdb shows in-frame clones only, minus some. This sample yields 550,000 to 700,000 clones, of which less than 80% are seen a single time; around 2% belongs to the top ten. V trimming: 6 bases; J trimming: 7 bases; junction bases outside the gene matches: 7. Germline lookup yields CDR1 MNHEY and CDR2 SVGAGI. This CDR3 is 14 amino acids long.

The material sequenced was memory CD4+ T cells sorted from blood. Subset indicated: CD45RA-negative fraction. This rearrangement joins TRBV6-5 to TRBJ1-5, with 9 bases lining up with TRBD1. The source of this sequence is a woman in her 30s in good health. DNA for the CDR3: TGTGCCAGCAGACTCCGACAGGGGGTGCAGCCCCAGCATTTT. Translating gives CASRLRQGVQPQHF.